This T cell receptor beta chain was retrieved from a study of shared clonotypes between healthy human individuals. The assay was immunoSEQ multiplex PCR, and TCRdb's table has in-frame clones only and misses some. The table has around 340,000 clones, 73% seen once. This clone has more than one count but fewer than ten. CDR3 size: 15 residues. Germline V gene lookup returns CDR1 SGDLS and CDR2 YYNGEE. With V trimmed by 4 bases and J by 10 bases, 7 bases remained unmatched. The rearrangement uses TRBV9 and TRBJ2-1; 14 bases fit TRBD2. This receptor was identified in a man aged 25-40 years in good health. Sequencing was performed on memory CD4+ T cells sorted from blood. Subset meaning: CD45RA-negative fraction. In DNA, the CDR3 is TGTGCCAGCAGCCTCGGACTAGCGGGAGGCATGGAGCAGTTCTTC. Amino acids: CASSLGLAGGMEQFF.